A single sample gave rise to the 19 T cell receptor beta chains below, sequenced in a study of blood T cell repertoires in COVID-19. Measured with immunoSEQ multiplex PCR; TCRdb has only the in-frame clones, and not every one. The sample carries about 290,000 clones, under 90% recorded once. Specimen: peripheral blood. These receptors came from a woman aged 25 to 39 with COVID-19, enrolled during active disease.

The DNA of the CDR3 is TGTGCCAGCAGCCCGAGGGTGATGGGACAGGTATACAATGAGCAGTTCTTC. This sequence encodes CASSPRVMGQVYNEQFF. The V call is TRBV7-6, the J call TRBJ2-1; the match to TRBD1 covers 8 bases. With 5 bases clipped from V and 4 bases from J, the junction kept 13 bases outside the gene matches. CDR3 size: 17 residues. Germline V gene sequence: CDR1 SGHVS, CDR2 FNYEAQ.

The DNA of the CDR3 is TGTGCCAGCAGCTTGGGGCAGGAATTCGAAGCTTTCTTT. Protein sequence: CASSLGQEFEAFF. The chain combines TRBV6-5 with TRBJ1-1, with D possibly being TRBD1 (5 bases). This CDR3 is built from 13 residues. The germline V gene encodes CDR1 MNHEY and CDR2 SVGAGI. Trimming cost V 6 bases and J 8 bases, with 16 bases left between them.

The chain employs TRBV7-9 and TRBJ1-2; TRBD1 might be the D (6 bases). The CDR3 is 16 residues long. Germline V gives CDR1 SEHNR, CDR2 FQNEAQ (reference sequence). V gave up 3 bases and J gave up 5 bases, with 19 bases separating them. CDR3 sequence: CASSLSLRGGVYGYTF. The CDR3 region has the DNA TGTGCCAGCAGCTTGTCCCTCCGGGGGGGCGTGTATGGCTACACCTTC. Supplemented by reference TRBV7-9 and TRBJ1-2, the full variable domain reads DTGVSQNPRHKITKRGQNVTFRCDPISEHNRLYWYRQTLGQGPEFLTYFQNEAQLEKSRLLSDRFSAERPKGSFSTLEIQRTEQGDSAMYLCASSLSLRGGVYGYTFGSGTRLTVV.

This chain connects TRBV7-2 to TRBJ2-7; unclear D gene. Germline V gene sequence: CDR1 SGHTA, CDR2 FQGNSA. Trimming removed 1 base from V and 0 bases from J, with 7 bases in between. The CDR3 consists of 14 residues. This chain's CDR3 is CASSLEYSSYEQYF. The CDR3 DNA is TGTGCCAGCAGCTTAGAATACAGCTCCTACGAGCAGTACTTC. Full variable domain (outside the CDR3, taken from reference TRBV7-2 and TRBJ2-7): GAGVSQSPSNKVTEKGKDVELRCDPISGHTALYWYRQSLGQGLEFLIYFQGNSAPDKSGLPSDRFSAERTGGSVSTLTIQRTQQEDSAVYLCASSLEYSSYEQYFGPGTRLTVT.

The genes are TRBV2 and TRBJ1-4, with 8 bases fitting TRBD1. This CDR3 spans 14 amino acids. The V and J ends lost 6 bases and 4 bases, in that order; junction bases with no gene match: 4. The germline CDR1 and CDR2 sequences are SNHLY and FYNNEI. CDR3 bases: TGTGCCAGCAGGAGACAGGGGATTAATGAAAAACTGTTTTTT. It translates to CASRRQGINEKLFF. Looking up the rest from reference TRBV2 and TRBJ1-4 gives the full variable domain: EPEVTQTPSHQVTQMGQEVILRCVPISNHLYFYWYRQILGQKVEFLVSFYNNEISEKSEIFDDQFSVERPDGSNFTLKIRSTKLEDSAMYFCASRRQGINEKLFFGSGTQLSVL.

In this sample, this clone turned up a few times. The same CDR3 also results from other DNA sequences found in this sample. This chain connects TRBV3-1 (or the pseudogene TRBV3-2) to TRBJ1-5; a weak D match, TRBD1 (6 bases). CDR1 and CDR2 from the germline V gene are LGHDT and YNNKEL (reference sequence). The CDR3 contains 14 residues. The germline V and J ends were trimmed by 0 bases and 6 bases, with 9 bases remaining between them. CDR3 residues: CASSQDGGAQPQHF. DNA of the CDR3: TGTGCCAGCAGCCAAGATGGGGGGGCTCAGCCCCAGCATTTT.

CDR3 in amino acids: CAWRPRAGNTIYF. CDR3 nucleotide sequence: TGTGCCTGGAGGCCCAGGGCCGGAAACACCATATATTTT. The gene calls are TRBV30 and TRBJ1-3, with D perhaps matching TRBD1 (5 bases). Deletions cut 3 bases from V and 4 bases from J, with 10 bases between. CDR1 and CDR2 from the germline V gene are GTSNPN and SVGIG (reference sequence). The CDR3 runs 13 residues. The full variable domain, rest sourced from reference TRBV30 and TRBJ1-3, is SQTIHQWPATLVQPVGSPLSLECTVEGTSNPNLYWYRQAAGRGLQLLFYSVGIGQISSEVPQNLSASRPQDRQFILSSKKLLLSDSGFYLCAWRPRAGNTIYFGEGSWLTVV.

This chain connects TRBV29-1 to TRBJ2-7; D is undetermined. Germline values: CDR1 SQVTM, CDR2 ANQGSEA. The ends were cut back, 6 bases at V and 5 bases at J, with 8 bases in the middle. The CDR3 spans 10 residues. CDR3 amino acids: CSVARDEQYF. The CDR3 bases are TGCAGCGTGGCCCGGGACGAGCAGTACTTC.

CDR3 sequence (DNA): TGTGCCAGCAGCCTTCTAAGGCCAGGGAACAACGAGCAGTACTTC. It yields the protein CASSLLRPGNNEQYF. The chain joins TRBV6-2 or TRBV6-3 to TRBJ2-7; tentatively, D is TRBD1 (5 bases). Germline CDR1 and CDR2: MNHEY and SVGEGT. The CDR3 is 15 residues long. V lost 6 bases to trimming and J lost 5 bases, with 20 bases between them.

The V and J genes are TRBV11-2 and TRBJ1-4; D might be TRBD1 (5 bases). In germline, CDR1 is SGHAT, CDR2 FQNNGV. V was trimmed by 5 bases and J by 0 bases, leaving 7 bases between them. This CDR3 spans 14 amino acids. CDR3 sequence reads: CASSRRATNEKLFF. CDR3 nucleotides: TGTGCCAGCAGCCGCAGGGCAACTAATGAAAAACTGTTTTTT.

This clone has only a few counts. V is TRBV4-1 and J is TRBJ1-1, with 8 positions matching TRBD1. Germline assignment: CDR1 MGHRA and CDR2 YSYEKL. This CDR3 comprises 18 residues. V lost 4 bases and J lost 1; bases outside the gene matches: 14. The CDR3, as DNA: TGCGCCAGCAGCCTAAACGGACAGGGATTTCGGGAGAACACTGAAGCTTTCTTT. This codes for CASSLNGQGFRENTEAFF.

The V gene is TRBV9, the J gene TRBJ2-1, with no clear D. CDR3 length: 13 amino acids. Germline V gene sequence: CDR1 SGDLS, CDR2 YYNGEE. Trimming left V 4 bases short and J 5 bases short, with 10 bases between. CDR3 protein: CASSPDNNNEQFF. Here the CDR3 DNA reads TGTGCCAGCAGCCCAGACAATAACAATGAGCAGTTCTTC.

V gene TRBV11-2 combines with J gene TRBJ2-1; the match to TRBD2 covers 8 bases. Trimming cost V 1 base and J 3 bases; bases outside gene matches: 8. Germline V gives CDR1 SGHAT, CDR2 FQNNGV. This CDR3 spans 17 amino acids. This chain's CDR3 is CASSLVGVAGIYNEQFF. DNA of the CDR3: TGTGCCAGCAGCTTAGTAGGAGTAGCGGGGATCTACAATGAGCAGTTCTTC.

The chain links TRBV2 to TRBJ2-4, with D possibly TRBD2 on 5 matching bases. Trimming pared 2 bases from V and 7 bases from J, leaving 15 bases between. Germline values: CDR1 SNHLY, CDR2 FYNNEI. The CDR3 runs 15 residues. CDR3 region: CASSERVGSGNIQYF. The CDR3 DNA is TGTGCCAGCAGTGAAAGGGTAGGGTCGGGGAACATTCAGTACTTC.

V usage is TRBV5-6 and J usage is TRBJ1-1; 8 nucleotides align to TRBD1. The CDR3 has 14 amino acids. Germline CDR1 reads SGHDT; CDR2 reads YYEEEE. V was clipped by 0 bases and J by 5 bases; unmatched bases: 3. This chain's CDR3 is CASSLGTGFTEAFF. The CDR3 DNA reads TGTGCCAGCAGCTTGGGGACAGGGTTTACTGAAGCTTTCTTT.

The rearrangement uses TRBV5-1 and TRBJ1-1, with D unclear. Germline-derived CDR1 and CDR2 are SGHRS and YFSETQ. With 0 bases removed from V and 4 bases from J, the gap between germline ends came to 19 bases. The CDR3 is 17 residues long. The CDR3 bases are TGCGCCAGCAGCTTGGGGAGTTGGGTTTCTTTGGGCACTGAAGCTTTCTTT. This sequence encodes CASSLGSWVSLGTEAFF.

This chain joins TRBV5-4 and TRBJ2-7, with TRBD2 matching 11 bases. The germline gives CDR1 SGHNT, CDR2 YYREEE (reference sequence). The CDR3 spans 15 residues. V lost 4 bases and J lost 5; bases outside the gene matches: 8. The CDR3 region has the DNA TGTGCCAGCAGCCATAGCGGGGGGGCCGGGAACGAGCAGTACTTC. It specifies CASSHSGGAGNEQYF.

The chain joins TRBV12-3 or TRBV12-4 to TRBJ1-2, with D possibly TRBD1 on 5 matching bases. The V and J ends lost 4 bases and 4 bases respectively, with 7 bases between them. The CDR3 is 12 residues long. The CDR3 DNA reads TGTGCCAGCAGTTACGGGGGCTATGGCTACACCTTC. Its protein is CASSYGGYGYTF.

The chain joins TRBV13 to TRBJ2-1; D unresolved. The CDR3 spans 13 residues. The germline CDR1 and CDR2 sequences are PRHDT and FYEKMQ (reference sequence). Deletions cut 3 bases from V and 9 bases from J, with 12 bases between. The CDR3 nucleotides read TGTGCCAGCAGCTTCAACCTCCGCGGTGAGCAGTTCTTC. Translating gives CASSFNLRGEQFF.